The text below deals with one T cell receptor (beta chain). A clone one base away is much larger, so this may be a read error. TCRdb re-called the reads through MiXCR, storing one row per CDR3 protein. The data contain roughly 250,000 distinct CDR3 sequences, 25% to 35% of them seen just once; the ten biggest clones take up less than 8.5%. The CDR3 runs to 16 residues. CDR1 and CDR2 from the germline V gene are SGHTA and FQGTGA. V was pared by 4 bases and J by 8 bases, with 12 bases of the junction left unmatched. These data are taken from a study of kidney transplant recipient with SARS-CoV-2 infection.

The source was a blood sample, collected at baseline and between days 110 and 120 from a kidney transplant recipient. This receptor was obtained from a male patient in his thirties who had COVID-19 and was a kidney transplant recipient. Part of the T cells may come from the graft donor. This chain uses TRBV7-3 with TRBJ2-1; 9 bases map to TRBD1. CDR3 protein: CASSCFPGQGLHEQFF. The CDR3 region has the DNA TGTGCCAGCAGCTGCTTCCCGGGACAGGGCCTACATGAGCAGTTCTTC.